The 13 T cell receptor beta chains given below trace back to one sample, sequenced in a study of blood T cell repertoires in COVID-19. Only in-frame clones appear in the TCRdb table, and some are missing; sequencing was by immunoSEQ multiplex PCR. The profile covers almost 250,000 clones, with about 89% appearing a single time and 4.1% taken by the ten largest. The sample comprised PBMCs or T cells enriched from blood (not recorded which). The receptors come from a woman in her thirties who had recovered from COVID-19.

This clone was counted between two and nine times. The rearrangement uses TRBV19 and TRBJ2-2, with TRBD1 matching 8 bases. Germline loops: CDR1 LNHDA, CDR2 SQIVND (reference sequence). CDR3 length: 17 residues. V lost 2 bases to trimming and J lost 3 bases; unmatched junction nucleotides: 8. The CDR3: CASSIIKRTGYTGELFF. The CDR3 region has the DNA TGTGCCAGTAGTATAATCAAGAGGACAGGGTACACCGGGGAGCTGTTTTTT.

V usage is TRBV19 and J usage is TRBJ2-7; 8 bases fit TRBD2. The CDR3 is made up of 14 amino acids. Germline values: CDR1 LNHDA, CDR2 SQIVND (reference sequence). V was pared by 5 bases and J by 3 bases, with 6 bases of the junction left unmatched. CDR3 DNA: TGTGCCAGTAGTCCCACGGGGGGGAGCTACGAGCAGTACTTC. Translation: CASSPTGGSYEQYF. Supplemented by reference TRBV19 and TRBJ2-7, the full variable domain reads DGGITQSPKYLFRKEGQNVTLSCEQNLNHDAMYWYRQDPGQGLRLIYYSQIVNDFQKGDIAEGYSVSREKKESFPLTVTSAQKNPTAFYLCASSPTGGSYEQYFGPGTRLTVT.

The rearrangement links TRBV2 to TRBJ1-2, with a possible D match to TRBD1 (5 bases). Germline V gene sequence: CDR1 SNHLY, CDR2 FYNNEI. Deletions cut 3 bases from V and 14 bases from J, with 19 bases between. CDR3 size: 13 residues. The CDR3 is CASSDNYQGSKTF. The CDR3 DNA follows: TGTGCCAGCAGTGACAATTACCAGGGAAGCAAGACCTTC.

The CDR3 region has the DNA TGTGCCACCAGGGACAGATCGAACACTGAAGCTTTCTTT. Protein: CATRDRSNTEAFF. The V and J genes are TRBV19 and TRBJ1-1; TRBD1 matches at 7 bases. The CDR3 is made up of 13 amino acids. Germline loops: CDR1 LNHDA, CDR2 SQIVND (reference sequence). The V gene end was trimmed by 10 bases and the J gene end by 1 base; junction bases not matched to a gene: 6.

The chain couples TRBV9 to TRBJ1-2; a possible D gene is TRBD1 (5 bases). CDR1 is SGDLS, CDR2 YYNGEE, per germline. CDR3 size: 15 residues. V was cut by 7 bases and J by 5 bases, with 21 bases left in between. The CDR3 bases are TGTGCCAGCTCCTCCCAAATCGGGGGGGATTATGGCTACACCTTC. Its translation: CASSSQIGGDYGYTF.

The chain has TRBV30 and TRBJ1-1, with 7 nucleotides matching TRBD1. After removal of 8 bases from V and 1 base from J, the junction contained 10 bases not matched to a gene. Germline values: CDR1 GTSNPN, CDR2 SVGIG (reference sequence). The CDR3 length is 14 residues. CDR3 coding DNA: TGTGCCCGAGAAAGGGGGGACAGGAACACTGAAGCTTTCTTT. Residues: CARERGDRNTEAFF.

The rearrangement joins TRBV28 to TRBJ1-5; D is ambiguous. This CDR3 has 15 amino acids. With 10 bases removed from V and 1 base from J, the gap between germline ends came to 17 bases. Germline V gene data show CDR1 as MDHEN and CDR2 as SYDVKM. The CDR3: CATIRAGRSNQPQHF. The CDR3 DNA reads as TGTGCCACCATACGGGCGGGGAGGAGCAATCAGCCCCAGCATTTT.

The rearrangement links TRBV6-2 or TRBV6-3 to TRBJ2-1, with 7 bases that match TRBD2. The J segment lost 5 bases and the V segment lost 5 bases, leaving 9 bases of the junction unmatched. This CDR3 is 15 amino acids long. The germline gives CDR1 MNHEY, CDR2 SVGEGT. CDR3 DNA sequence: TGTGCCAGCAGTCCGCGGGAGCGGGTAAACAATGAGCAGTTCTTC. This encodes CASSPRERVNNEQFF.

The rearrangement uses TRBV10-3 and TRBJ1-4, with D perhaps TRBD1 (6 bases). There are 14 residues in the CDR3. Germline-derived CDR1 and CDR2 are ENHRY and SYGVKD. Trimming took off 5 bases at V and 4 bases at J, with 11 bases between the two ends. The chain's CDR3 is CAISTDSFNEKLFF. The CDR3 coding sequence is TGTGCCATCAGTACGGACAGCTTTAATGAAAAACTGTTTTTT.

The chain links TRBV10-2 to TRBJ2-1; 11 bases agree with TRBD1. The CDR3 spans 15 residues. Germline values: CDR1 WSHSY, CDR2 SAAADI. The junction had 4 bases not matched to a gene; V was cut back by 5 bases and J by 4 bases. The DNA for the CDR3 is TGCGCCAGCAGTACCGGGACAGGGGGTTACAATGAGCAGTTCTTC. Translation: CASSTGTGGYNEQFF.

This chain links TRBV4-3 with TRBJ1-2; D ambiguous. This CDR3 is 14 amino acids long. From germline, CDR1 is LGHNA and CDR2 YSLEER. V was shortened by 0 bases and J by 8 bases, with 13 bases between the two germline ends. Written as DNA, the CDR3 is TGCGCCAGCAGCCAAGATTTAAACGGGGAAGGCTACACCTTC. This translates into CASSQDLNGEGYTF.

V and J are TRBV29-1 and TRBJ2-2; TRBD1 might be the D (5 bases). Trimming took off 4 bases at V and 1 base at J, with 10 bases between the two ends. Germline assignment: CDR1 SQVTM and CDR2 ANQGSEA. There are 14 residues in the CDR3. Here the CDR3 reads CSVASGMNTGELFF. The DNA of the CDR3 is TGCAGCGTTGCGTCAGGGATGAACACCGGGGAGCTGTTTTTT.

The chain has TRBV28 and TRBJ1-2; 12 nucleotides line up with TRBD1. The ends lost 4 bases at V and 4 bases at J; junction bases unmatched: 4. The V gene's germline CDR1 is MDHEN and CDR2 SYDVKM. The CDR3 totals 15 residues. The CDR3 is CASSSGTGGVYGYTF. In nucleotides, the CDR3 is TGTGCCAGCAGTTCCGGGACAGGGGGCGTCTATGGCTACACCTTC.